A selection of T cell receptor beta chains follows, all from one sample in a study of beta chain features in type 1 diabetes. Here immunoSEQ multiplex PCR was the method, and the copy in TCRdb shows in-frame clones only, minus some. The sample lists some 350,000 clones; around an eighth were seen once. Sequenced input: naive CD4+ T cells from blood. The receptors come from a woman in her late teens or twenties with type 1 diabetes. Each CDR3 is given with its conserved first and last residue. The order of the fields is J gene, D gene, clone size, CDR3 length, V gene, CDR3 protein, CDR3 DNA. A D gene is named only where the DNA matches it firmly. Expanded clones are given a class, and other clones once, few, many or no size at all.

j_gene: TRBJ1-1; d_gene: -; abundance: -; len: 14; v_gene: TRBV18; CDR3aa: CASTPGRPNTEAFF; CDR3nt: TGTGCCAGCACACCGGGGCGGCCGAACACTGAAGCTTTCTTT
j_gene: TRBJ2-2; d_gene: -; abundance: -; len: 12; v_gene: TRBV7-2; CDR3aa: CASGQLVGELFF; CDR3nt: TGTGCCAGCGGACAGCTAGTGGGGGAGCTGTTTTTT
j_gene: TRBJ1-5; d_gene: -; abundance: few; len: 13; v_gene: TRBV7-9; CDR3aa: CASSLTANQPQHF; CDR3nt: TGTGCCAGCAGCTTGACAGCTAATCAGCCCCAGCATTTT
j_gene: TRBJ2-1; d_gene: TRBD2; abundance: -; len: 15; v_gene: TRBV5-1; CDR3aa: CASSNLAGSYNEQFF; CDR3nt: TGCGCCAGCAGCAACCTAGCGGGATCTTACAATGAGCAGTTCTTC
j_gene: TRBJ2-7; d_gene: TRBD2; abundance: -; len: 14; v_gene: TRBV14; CDR3aa: CASSPRLAFYEQYF; CDR3nt: TGTGCCAGCAGCCCGCGACTAGCGTTCTACGAGCAGTACTTC
j_gene: TRBJ2-1; d_gene: -; abundance: -; len: 16; v_gene: TRBV7-6; CDR3aa: CASSRLGLIVYNEQFF; CDR3nt: TGTGCCAGCAGCCGTCTCGGACTAATTGTCTACAATGAGCAGTTCTTC
j_gene: TRBJ2-3; d_gene: TRBD2; abundance: -; len: 16; v_gene: TRBV7-2; CDR3aa: CASSLGLAGGGDTQYF; CDR3nt: TGTGCCAGCAGCTTGGGACTAGCGGGGGGGGGCGATACGCAGTATTTT
j_gene: TRBJ2-1; d_gene: -; abundance: few; len: 12; v_gene: TRBV7-8; CDR3aa: CASGNPGYEQFF; CDR3nt: TGTGCCAGCGGGAATCCAGGGTATGAGCAGTTCTTC
j_gene: TRBJ2-5; d_gene: TRBD2; abundance: -; len: 16; v_gene: TRBV19; CDR3aa: CASGLAGGPAWETQYF; CDR3nt: TGTGCCAGCGGACTAGCGGGAGGGCCGGCTTGGGAGACCCAGTACTTC
j_gene: TRBJ1-2; d_gene: TRBD1; abundance: -; len: 12; v_gene: TRBV10-2; CDR3aa: CASSQGALGYTF; CDR3nt: TGCGCCAGCAGTCAGGGGGCACTTGGCTACACCTTC
j_gene: TRBJ2-1; d_gene: TRBD2; abundance: few; len: 15; v_gene: TRBV5-1; CDR3aa: CASSSSGNTYNEQFF; CDR3nt: TGCGCCAGCAGCTCTAGCGGGAACACCTACAATGAGCAGTTCTTC
j_gene: TRBJ1-2; d_gene: TRBD1; abundance: few; len: 16; v_gene: TRBV6-5; CDR3aa: CASSYGQGAGGYGYTF; CDR3nt: TGTGCCAGCAGCTACGGACAGGGGGCTGGAGGGTATGGCTACACCTTC
j_gene: TRBJ1-2; d_gene: -; abundance: few; len: 14; v_gene: TRBV6-6; CDR3aa: CASREWESSYGYTF; CDR3nt: TGTGCCAGCAGGGAATGGGAGTCGAGCTATGGCTACACCTTC
j_gene: TRBJ1-2; d_gene: TRBD1; abundance: -; len: 16; v_gene: TRBV4-3; CDR3aa: CASSQEIDRVDYGYTF; CDR3nt: TGCGCCAGCAGCCAAGAGATCGACAGGGTAGACTATGGCTACACCTTC
j_gene: TRBJ2-1; d_gene: -; abundance: few; len: 17; v_gene: TRBV25-1; CDR3aa: CASSVPAGRGSYNEQFF; CDR3nt: TGTGCCAGCAGTGTCCCCGCCGGCAGGGGCTCCTACAATGAGCAGTTCTTC
j_gene: TRBJ1-1; d_gene: -; abundance: -; len: 16; v_gene: TRBV14; CDR3aa: CASSHGRLEGNTEAFF; CDR3nt: TGTGCCAGCAGCCACGGAAGGCTTGAGGGGAACACTGAAGCTTTCTTT
j_gene: TRBJ2-3; d_gene: TRBD2; abundance: -; len: 15; v_gene: TRBV4-1; CDR3aa: CASSPQAGHTDTQYF; CDR3nt: TGCGCCAGCAGCCCGCAAGCGGGGCACACAGATACGCAGTATTTT
j_gene: TRBJ2-2; d_gene: TRBD1; abundance: -; len: 15; v_gene: TRBV19; CDR3aa: CASRGQGLNTGELFF; CDR3nt: TGTGCCAGTAGGGGACAGGGGCTGAACACCGGGGAGCTGTTTTTT
j_gene: TRBJ2-3; d_gene: -; abundance: -; len: 13; v_gene: TRBV27; CDR3aa: CASSLGRTDTQYF; CDR3nt: TGTGCCAGCAGTTTAGGCCGCACAGATACGCAGTATTTT
j_gene: TRBJ1-1; d_gene: -; abundance: -; len: 13; v_gene: TRBV9; CDR3aa: CASGQQGRPEAFF; CDR3nt: TGTGCCAGCGGCCAACAGGGTAGGCCTGAAGCTTTCTTT
j_gene: TRBJ2-7; d_gene: TRBD2; abundance: -; len: 13; v_gene: TRBV29-1; CDR3aa: CSVGKGTSDEQYF; CDR3nt: TGCAGCGTCGGGAAGGGGACTAGCGACGAGCAGTACTTC
j_gene: TRBJ1-2; d_gene: TRBD1; abundance: -; len: 12; v_gene: TRBV28; CDR3aa: CASSQGAGGYTF; CDR3nt: TGTGCCAGCAGTCAGGGGGCGGGTGGCTACACCTTC
j_gene: TRBJ2-3; d_gene: -; abundance: -; len: 15; v_gene: TRBV7-9; CDR3aa: CASSLRSSSTDTQYF; CDR3nt: TGTGCCAGCAGCCTACGGAGCTCTAGCACAGATACGCAGTATTTT